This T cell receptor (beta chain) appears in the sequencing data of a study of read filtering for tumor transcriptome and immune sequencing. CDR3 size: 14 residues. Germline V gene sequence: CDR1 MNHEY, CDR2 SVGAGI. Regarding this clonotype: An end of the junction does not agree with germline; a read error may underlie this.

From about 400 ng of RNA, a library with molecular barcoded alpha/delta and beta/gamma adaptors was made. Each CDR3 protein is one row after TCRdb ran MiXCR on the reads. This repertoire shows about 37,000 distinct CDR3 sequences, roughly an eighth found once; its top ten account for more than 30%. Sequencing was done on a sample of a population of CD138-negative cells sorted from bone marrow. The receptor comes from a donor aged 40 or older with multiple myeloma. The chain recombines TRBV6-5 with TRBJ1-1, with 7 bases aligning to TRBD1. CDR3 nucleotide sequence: TGTGCCAGCAGTTACACAGGGGAGGGCACTGAAGCTTTTTTT. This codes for CASSYTGEGTEAFF.